This T cell receptor beta chain was obtained from a study of response to subunit inactivated influenza vaccine. TCRdb analysed the RT-PCR reads with MiXCR anew, one entry per CDR3 protein. Of around 200,000 distinct CDR3 sequences detected, approximately 8.7% appear once; the ten largest clones hold approximately 10%. Unmatched junction bases numbered 4, after V lost 5 bases and J lost 1 base. CDR3 size: 14 residues. The V gene's germline CDR1 is SEHNR and CDR2 FQNEAQ (reference sequence). Points from the study as a whole: Authors suggested few new T cells are recruited by each seasonal influenza vaccination.

Of note for this clonotype: Its specificity is unknown.

The sample was non-naive T cells sorted from PBMCs, taken on the day of vaccination. This receptor was taken from a man aged 45-60 years who received an inactivated influenza vaccine. V usage is TRBV7-9 and J usage is TRBJ2-5; 7 positions match TRBD1. The DNA of the CDR3 is TGTGCCAGCAGCCCGGGACAGAGCCAAGAGACCCAGTACTTC. Translating gives CASSPGQSQETQYF.